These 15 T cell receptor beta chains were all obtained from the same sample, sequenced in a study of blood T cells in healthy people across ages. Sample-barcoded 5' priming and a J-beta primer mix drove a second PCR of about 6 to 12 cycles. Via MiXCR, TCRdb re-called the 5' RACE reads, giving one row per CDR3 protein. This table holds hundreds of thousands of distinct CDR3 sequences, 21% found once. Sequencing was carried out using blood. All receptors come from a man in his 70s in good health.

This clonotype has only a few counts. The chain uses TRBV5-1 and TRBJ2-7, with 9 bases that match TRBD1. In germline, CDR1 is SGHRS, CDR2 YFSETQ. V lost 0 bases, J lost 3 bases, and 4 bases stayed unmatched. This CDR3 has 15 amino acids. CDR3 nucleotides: TGCGCCAGCAGCTTGGCCGGGACAGGGATCTACGAGCAGTACTTC. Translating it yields CASSLAGTGIYEQYF.

In DNA form, the CDR3 reads TGCAGTGCTGGACAGCGGGAGGGCCTCCGATACGAGCAGTACTTC. This sequence encodes CSAGQREGLRYEQYF. This chain connects TRBV20-1 to TRBJ2-7, with 10 bases that match TRBD2. CDR1 is DFQATT and CDR2 is SNEGSKA in the germline V gene (reference sequence). The length of the CDR3 is 15 residues. Unmatched junction bases numbered 11, after V lost 5 bases and J lost 4 bases.

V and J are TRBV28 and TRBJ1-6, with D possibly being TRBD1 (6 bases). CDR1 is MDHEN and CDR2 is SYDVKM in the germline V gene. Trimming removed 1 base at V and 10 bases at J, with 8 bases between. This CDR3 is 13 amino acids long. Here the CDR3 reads CASSLLDSSPLHF. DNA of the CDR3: TGTGCCAGCAGTTTATTGGACAGCTCACCCCTCCACTTT.

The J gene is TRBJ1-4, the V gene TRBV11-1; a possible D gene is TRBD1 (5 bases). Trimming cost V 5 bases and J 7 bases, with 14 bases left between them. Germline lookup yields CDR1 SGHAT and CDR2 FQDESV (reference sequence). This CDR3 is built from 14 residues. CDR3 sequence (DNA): TGTGCCAGCAGCCTCACGCCCGACAGTGAAAAACTGTTTTTT. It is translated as CASSLTPDSEKLFF. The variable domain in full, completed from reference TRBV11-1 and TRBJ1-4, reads EAEVAQSPRYKITEKSQAVAFWCDPISGHATLYWYRQILGQGPELLVQFQDESVVDDSQLPKDRFSAERLKGVDSTLKIQPAELGDSAMYLCASSLTPDSEKLFFGSGTQLSVL.

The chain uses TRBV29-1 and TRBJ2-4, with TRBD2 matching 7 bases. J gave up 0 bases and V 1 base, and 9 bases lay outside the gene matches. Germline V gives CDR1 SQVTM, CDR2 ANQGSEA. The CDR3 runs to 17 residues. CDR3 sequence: CSVEGASGVLAKNIQYF. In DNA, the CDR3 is TGCAGCGTTGAAGGGGCTAGCGGAGTACTAGCCAAAAACATTCAGTACTTC.

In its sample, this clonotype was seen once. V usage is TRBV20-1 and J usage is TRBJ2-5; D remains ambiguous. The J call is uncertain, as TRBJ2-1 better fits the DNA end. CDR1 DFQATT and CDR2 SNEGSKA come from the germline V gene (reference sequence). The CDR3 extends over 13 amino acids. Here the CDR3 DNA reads TGCAGTGCTAGAGCAACCGTAGCTGGGGAGCAGTTCTTC. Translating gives CSARATVAGEQFF.

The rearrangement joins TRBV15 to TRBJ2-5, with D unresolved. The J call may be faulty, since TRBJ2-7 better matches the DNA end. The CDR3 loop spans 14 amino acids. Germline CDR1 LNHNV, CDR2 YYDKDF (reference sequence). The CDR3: CATSRAQAPYEQYF. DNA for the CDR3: TGTGCCACCAGCAGAGCCCAGGCCCCCTACGAGCAGTACTTC.

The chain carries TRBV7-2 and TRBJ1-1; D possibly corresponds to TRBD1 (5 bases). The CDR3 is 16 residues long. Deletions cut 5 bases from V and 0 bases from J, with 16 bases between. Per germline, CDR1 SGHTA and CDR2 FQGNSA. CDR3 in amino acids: CASSTHVDSMNTEAFF. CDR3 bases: TGTGCCAGCAGCACCCACGTCGACAGTATGAACACTGAAGCTTTCTTT.

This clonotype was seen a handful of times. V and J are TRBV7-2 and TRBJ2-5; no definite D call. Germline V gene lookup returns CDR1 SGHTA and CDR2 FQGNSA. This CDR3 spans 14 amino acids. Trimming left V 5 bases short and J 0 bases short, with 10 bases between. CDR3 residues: CASSHVQHQETQYF. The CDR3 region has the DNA TGTGCCAGCAGCCATGTACAACACCAAGAGACCCAGTACTTC.

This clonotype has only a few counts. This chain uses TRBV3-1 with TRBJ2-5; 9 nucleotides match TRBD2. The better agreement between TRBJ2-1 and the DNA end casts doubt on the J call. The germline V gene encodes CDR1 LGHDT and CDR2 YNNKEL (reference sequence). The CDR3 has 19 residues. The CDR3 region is CASSQGLISLAGPHNEQFF. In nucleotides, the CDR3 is TGTGCCAGCAGCCAAGGTCTCATCAGTCTAGCGGGGCCCCACAATGAGCAGTTCTTC.

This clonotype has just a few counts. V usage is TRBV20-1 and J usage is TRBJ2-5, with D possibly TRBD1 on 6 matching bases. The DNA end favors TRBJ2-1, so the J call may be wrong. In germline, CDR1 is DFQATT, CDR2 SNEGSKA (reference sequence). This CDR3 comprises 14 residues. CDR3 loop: CSARDGTTYNEQFF. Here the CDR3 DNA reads TGCAGTGCTAGAGATGGGACAACGTACAATGAGCAGTTCTTC.

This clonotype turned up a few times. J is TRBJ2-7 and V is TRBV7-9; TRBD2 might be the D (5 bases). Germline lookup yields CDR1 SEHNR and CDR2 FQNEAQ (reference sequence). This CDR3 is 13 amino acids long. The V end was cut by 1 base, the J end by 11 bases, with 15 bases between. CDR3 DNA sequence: TGTGCCAGCAGCTTAGTCACGGGATCCGATAAGTACTTC. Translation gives CASSLVTGSDKYF.

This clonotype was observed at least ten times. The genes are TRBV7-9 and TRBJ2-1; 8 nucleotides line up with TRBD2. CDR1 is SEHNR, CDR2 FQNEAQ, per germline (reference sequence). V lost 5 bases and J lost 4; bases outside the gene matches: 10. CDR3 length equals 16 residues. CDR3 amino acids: CASSPPDGREYNEQFF. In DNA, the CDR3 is TGTGCCAGCAGCCCCCCGGACGGGAGGGAGTACAATGAGCAGTTCTTC.

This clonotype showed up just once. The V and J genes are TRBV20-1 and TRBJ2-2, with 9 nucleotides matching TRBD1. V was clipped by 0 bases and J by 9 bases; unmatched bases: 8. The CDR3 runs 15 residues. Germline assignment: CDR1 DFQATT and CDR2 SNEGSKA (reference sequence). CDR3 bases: TGCAGTGCTAGAGATTACCAACAGGGGGCCTGGGAGCTGTTTTTT. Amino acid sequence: CSARDYQQGAWELFF.

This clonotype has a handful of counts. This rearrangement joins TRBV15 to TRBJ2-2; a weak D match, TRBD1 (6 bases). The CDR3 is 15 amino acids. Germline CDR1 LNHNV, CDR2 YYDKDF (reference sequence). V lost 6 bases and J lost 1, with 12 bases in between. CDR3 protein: CATSSGTLNTGELFF. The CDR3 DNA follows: TGTGCCACCAGTTCCGGGACATTGAACACCGGGGAGCTGTTTTTT.